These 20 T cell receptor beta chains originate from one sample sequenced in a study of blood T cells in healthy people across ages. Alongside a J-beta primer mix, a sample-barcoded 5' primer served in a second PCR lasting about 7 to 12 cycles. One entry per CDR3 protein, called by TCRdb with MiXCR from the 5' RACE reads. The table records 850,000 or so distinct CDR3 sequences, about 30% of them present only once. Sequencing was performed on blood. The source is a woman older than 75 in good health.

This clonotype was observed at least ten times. The CDR3 spells CSVGDRAQGETQYF. The CDR3 DNA reads as TGCAGCGTCGGTGACAGGGCCCAGGGAGAGACCCAGTACTTC. The chain uses TRBV29-1 and TRBJ2-5, with TRBD1 identical over 7 bases. CDR1 is SQVTM, CDR2 ANQGSEA, per germline. This CDR3 is 14 amino acids long. V gave up 6 bases and J gave up 4 bases; unmatched junction bases: 11.

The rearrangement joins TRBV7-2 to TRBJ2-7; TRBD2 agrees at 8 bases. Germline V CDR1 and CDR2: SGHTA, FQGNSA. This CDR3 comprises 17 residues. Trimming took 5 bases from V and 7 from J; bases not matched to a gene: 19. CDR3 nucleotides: TGTGCCAGCAGCGCGCGAAGCGGGAGTATTTCCTACAATGAGCAGTACTTC. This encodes CASSARSGSISYNEQYF.

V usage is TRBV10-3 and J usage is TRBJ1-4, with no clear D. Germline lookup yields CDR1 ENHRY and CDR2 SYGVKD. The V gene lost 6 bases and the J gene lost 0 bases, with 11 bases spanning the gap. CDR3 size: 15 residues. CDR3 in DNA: TGTGCCATCAGCGGCGGCGTTGCAACTAATGAAAAACTGTTTTTT. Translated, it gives CAISGGVATNEKLFF.

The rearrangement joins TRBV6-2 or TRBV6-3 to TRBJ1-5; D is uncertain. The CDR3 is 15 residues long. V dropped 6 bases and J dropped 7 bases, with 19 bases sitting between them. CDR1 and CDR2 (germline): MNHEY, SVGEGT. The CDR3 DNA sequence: TGTGCCAGCAGGGATCAGAGATTAAGAGGGCAGCCCCAGCATTTT. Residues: CASRDQRLRGQPQHF.

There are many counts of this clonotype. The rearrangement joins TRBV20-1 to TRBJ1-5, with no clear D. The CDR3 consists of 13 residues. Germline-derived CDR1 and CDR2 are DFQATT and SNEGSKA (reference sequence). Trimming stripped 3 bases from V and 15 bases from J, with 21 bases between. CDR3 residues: CSARDSGGDSSHF. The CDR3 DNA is TGCAGTGCTAGGGACTCAGGTGGGGATAGTTCGCATTTT.

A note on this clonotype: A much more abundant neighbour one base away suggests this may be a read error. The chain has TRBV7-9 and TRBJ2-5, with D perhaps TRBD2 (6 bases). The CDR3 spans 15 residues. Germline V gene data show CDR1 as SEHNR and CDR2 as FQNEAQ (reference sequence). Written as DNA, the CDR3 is TGTGCCAGCAGCTTCCTACGCTCGTGGAGGGAGACCCGGTACTTC. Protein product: CASSFLRSWRETRYF.

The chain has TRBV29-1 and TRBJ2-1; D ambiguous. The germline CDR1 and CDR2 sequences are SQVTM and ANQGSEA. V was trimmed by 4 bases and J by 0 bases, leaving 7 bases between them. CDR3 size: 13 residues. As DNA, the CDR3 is TGCAGCGTTGCCAGGAGCTCCTACAATGAGCAGTTCTTC. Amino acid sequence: CSVARSSYNEQFF.

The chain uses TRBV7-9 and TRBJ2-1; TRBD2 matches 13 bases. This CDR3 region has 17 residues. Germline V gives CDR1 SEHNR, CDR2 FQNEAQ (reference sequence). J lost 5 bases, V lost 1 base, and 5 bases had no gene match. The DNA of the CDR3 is TGTGCCAGCAGCTTAGGGCGACTAGCGGGAGGTGACAATGAGCAGTTCTTC. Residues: CASSLGRLAGGDNEQFF. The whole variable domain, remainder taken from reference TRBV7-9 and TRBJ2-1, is DTGVSQNPRHKITKRGQNVTFRCDPISEHNRLYWYRQTLGQGPEFLTYFQNEAQLEKSRLLSDRFSAERPKGSFSTLEIQRTEQGDSAMYLCASSLGRLAGGDNEQFFGPGTRLTVL.

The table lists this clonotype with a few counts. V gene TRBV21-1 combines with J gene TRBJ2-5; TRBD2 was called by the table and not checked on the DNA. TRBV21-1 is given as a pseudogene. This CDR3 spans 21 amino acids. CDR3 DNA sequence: TGTGCCAGCAGCAAAGTTCGTTTTAGTTGGGCTAGCGGGGGGCGTTACAATGAGCAGTACTTC. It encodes CASSKVRFSWASGGRYNEQYF.

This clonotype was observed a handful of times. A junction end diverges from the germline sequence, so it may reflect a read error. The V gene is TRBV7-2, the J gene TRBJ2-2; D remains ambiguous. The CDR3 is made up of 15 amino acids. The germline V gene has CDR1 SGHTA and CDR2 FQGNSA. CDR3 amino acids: CASSLSVSNAGELFF. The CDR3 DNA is TGTGCCAGCAGCTTAAGCGTCTCGAACGCCGGGGAGCTGTTTTTT.

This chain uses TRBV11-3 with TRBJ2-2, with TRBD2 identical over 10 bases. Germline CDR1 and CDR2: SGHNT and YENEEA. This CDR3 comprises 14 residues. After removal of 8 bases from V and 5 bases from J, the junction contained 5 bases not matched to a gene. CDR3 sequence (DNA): TGTGCCAGCGGGCTAGCGGGGGTTACCGGGGAGCTGTTTTTT. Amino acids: CASGLAGVTGELFF.

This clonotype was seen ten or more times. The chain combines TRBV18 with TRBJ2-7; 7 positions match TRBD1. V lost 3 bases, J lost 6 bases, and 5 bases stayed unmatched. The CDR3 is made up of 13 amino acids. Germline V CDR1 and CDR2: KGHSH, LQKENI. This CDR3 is CASSPDRAREQYF. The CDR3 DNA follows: TGTGCCAGCTCACCTGACAGGGCTCGCGAGCAGTACTTC. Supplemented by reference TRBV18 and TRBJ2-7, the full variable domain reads NAGVMQNPRHLVRRRGQEARLRCSPMKGHSHVYWYRQLPEEGLKFMVYLQKENIIDESGMPKERFSAEFPKEGPSILRIQQVVRGDSAAYFCASSPDRAREQYFGPGTRLTVT.

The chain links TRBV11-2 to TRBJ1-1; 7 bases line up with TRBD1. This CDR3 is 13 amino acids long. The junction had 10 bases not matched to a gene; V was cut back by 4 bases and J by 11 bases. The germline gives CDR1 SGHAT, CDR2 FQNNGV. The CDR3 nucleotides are TGTGCCAGCAGCTACTACACAGGGGTGGAGGCTTTCTTT. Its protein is CASSYYTGVEAFF.

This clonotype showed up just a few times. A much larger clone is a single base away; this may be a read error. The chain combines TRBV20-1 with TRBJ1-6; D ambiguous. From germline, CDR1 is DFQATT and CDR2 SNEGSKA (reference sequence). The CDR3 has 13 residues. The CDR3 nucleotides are TGCAGTGCCACACCAGGCGGCTTTTCACCCCCCCACTTT. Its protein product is CSATPGGFSPPHF.

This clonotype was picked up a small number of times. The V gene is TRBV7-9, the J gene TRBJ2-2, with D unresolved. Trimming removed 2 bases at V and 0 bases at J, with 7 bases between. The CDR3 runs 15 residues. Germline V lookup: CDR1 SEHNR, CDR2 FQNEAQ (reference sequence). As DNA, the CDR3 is TGTGCCAGCAGCTTATTTCAGGCGAACACCGGGGAGCTGTTTTTT. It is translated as CASSLFQANTGELFF.

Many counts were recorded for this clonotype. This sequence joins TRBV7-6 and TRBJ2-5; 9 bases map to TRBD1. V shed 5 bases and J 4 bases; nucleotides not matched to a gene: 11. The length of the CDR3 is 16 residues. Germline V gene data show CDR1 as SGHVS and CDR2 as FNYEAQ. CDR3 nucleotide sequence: TGTGCCAGCAGCCCGCGAAGTAGGACAGGGGTAGAGACCCAGTACTTC. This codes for CASSPRSRTGVETQYF.

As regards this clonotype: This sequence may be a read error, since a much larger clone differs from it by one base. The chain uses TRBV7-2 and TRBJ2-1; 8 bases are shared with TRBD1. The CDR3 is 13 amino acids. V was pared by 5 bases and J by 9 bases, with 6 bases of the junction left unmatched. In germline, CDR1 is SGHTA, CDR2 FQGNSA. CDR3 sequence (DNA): TGTGCCAGCAGCCCACAGGGGGTGGGTGAGCAGTTCTTC. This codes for CASSPQGVGEQFF. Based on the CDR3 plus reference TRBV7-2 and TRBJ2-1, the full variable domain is GAGVSQSPSNKVTEKGKDVELRCDPISGHTALYWYRQSLGQGLEFLIYFQGNSAPDKSGLPSDRFSAERTGGSVSTLTIQRTQQEDSAVYLCASSPQGVGEQFFGPGTRLTVL.

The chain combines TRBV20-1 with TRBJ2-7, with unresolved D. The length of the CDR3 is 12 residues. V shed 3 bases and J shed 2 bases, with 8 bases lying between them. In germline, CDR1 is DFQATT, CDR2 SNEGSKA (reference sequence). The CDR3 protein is CSASPQTYEQYF. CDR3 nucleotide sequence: TGCAGTGCTAGTCCGCAGACCTACGAGCAGTACTTC.

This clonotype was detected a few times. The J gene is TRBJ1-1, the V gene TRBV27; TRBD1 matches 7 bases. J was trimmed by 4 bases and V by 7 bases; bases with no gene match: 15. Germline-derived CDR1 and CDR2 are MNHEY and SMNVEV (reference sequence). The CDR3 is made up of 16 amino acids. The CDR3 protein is CASTRTVDRVGTEAFF. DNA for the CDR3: TGTGCCAGCACCAGAACCGTCGACAGGGTGGGCACTGAAGCTTTCTTT.

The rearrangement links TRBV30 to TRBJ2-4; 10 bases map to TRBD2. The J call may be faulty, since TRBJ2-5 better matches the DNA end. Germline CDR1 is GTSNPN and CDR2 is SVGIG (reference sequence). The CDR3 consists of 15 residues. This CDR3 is CAWRIAGGKLETQYF. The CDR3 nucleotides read TGTGCCTGGAGAATAGCGGGGGGCAAGTTAGAGACCCAGTACTTC.